This TCR beta chain was recorded in a study of neurological immune-mediated disorders. In its sample, this clonotype was seen many times. Germline-derived CDR1 and CDR2 are LNHNV and YYDKDF (reference sequence). CDR3 length equals 16 residues. Trimming took off 6 bases at V and 5 bases at J, with 19 bases between the two ends. TCRdb independently ran MiXCR on the 5' RACE reads; one entry per CDR3 protein. Seen here are some 41,000 distinct CDR3 sequences, roughly 15% observed once, and the top ten hold less than 4.5%. The specimen was CD4+ T cells from blood. V is TRBV15 and J is TRBJ1-4, with a tentative D call TRBD1 (6 bases). The clonotype originates from a woman aged 55-70 years with HTLV-1-associated myelopathy (HAM/TSP). The CDR3: CATRRGAEGPNEKLFF. The CDR3 DNA follows: TGTGCCACCAGAAGGGGGGCCGAGGGTCCGAATGAAAAACTGTTTTTT.